Detailed here is one T cell receptor (beta chain). Its antigen is unknown. The source of the sample is a study of shared clonotypes between healthy human individuals. Study-wide findings and caveats: Across subsets, estimated richness was generally greater for naive than for memory populations.

Every one of the donors was a Caucasian adult that lived in Nashville, Tennessee. Investigators divided CD4+ cells into CD45RA+ naive and CD45RA-negative memory subsets. CDR3 length equals 15 residues. V was shortened by 4 bases and J by 1 base, with 12 bases between the two germline ends. Per the germline V gene, CDR1 is PRHDT and CDR2 is FYEKMQ (reference sequence). Using immunoSEQ multiplex PCR, the repertoire was profiled, and TCRdb retains in-frame clones only, with some absent. The repertoire has about 1 million clones, 65% to 75% of them found once; the top ten carry around 1.5%. The receptor comes from a man younger than 35 in good health. Sequencing used memory CD4+ T cells sorted from blood. The subset is: CD45RA-negative fraction. The chain combines TRBV13 with TRBJ2-3; D uncertain. CDR3 sequence reads: CASSWDGIGTDTQYF. For the CDR3, the DNA is TGTGCCAGCAGCTGGGATGGGATCGGCACAGATACGCAGTATTTT. Filled out from reference TRBV13 and TRBJ2-3, the complete variable domain reads AAGVIQSPRHLIKEKRETATLKCYPIPRHDTVYWYQQGPGQDPQFLISFYEKMQSDKGSIPDRFSAQQFSDYHSELNMSSLELGDSALYFCASSWDGIGTDTQYFGPGTRLTVL.